A single sample gave rise to the 5 T cell receptor beta chains below, sequenced in a study of T-cell reconstitution after alpha-beta-depleted transplantation in children. Construction of the TCRbeta library involved unique molecular identifiers. TCRdb itself ran the PCR reads through MiXCR, one entry per CDR3 protein. Altogether some 290,000 distinct CDR3 sequences are present, 23% being singletons, with the ten largest covering 10% to 11%. Specimen: PBMCs, mostly from graft donor cells, collected 180 days after TCRalphabeta/CD19-depleted stem cell transplant. Every receptor here comes from a male patient younger than 18 who had a stem cell transplant for acute lymphoblastic leukemia, so the T cells may come from the graft donor.

J is TRBJ2-1 and V is TRBV6-5; 9 bases fit TRBD1. The J segment lost 2 bases and the V segment lost 6 bases, leaving 5 bases of the junction unmatched. The germline CDR1 and CDR2 sequences are MNHEY and SVGAGI. The CDR3 covers 15 residues. The CDR3 protein is CASSYRDRAYNEQFF. The CDR3 bases are TGTGCCAGCAGCTACCGGGACAGGGCCTACAATGAGCAGTTCTTC.

This clonotype was seen only a few times. The chain employs TRBV4-2 and TRBJ2-7, with D possibly being TRBD1 (6 bases). There are 15 residues in the CDR3. Germline V CDR1 and CDR2: LGHNA, YNFKEQ. Deletions cut 0 bases from V and 2 bases from J, with 11 bases between. The CDR3 is CASSQEGPGAYEQYF. As DNA, the CDR3 is TGTGCCAGCAGCCAAGAGGGCCCAGGGGCCTACGAGCAGTACTTC.

The chain is built from TRBV3-1 and TRBJ2-1, with 9 nucleotides matching TRBD2. Trimming took 5 bases from V and 2 from J; bases not matched to a gene: 10. Germline CDR1 reads LGHDT; CDR2 reads YNNKEL (reference sequence). This CDR3 region has 17 residues. CDR3 loop: CASSFSGTSSPYNEQFF. The CDR3 region has the DNA TGTGCCAGCAGCTTCTCCGGGACTAGCTCTCCCTACAATGAGCAGTTCTTC.

This sequence joins TRBV9 and TRBJ2-1; perhaps TRBD2 as D (6 bases). CDR3 length: 17 residues. Germline assignment: CDR1 SGDLS and CDR2 YYNGEE. Trimming took 3 bases from V and 7 from J, leaving 23 bases between them. The CDR3, as DNA: TGTGCCAGCAGCGCACGCCGACTAGGAGGGCTCTGGAATGAGCAGTTCTTC. Amino acid sequence: CASSARRLGGLWNEQFF.

This clonotype has more than one count but fewer than ten. The chain combines TRBV11-3 with TRBJ2-1; D unclear. The CDR3 covers 12 residues. Trimming left V 0 bases short and J 8 bases short, with 5 bases between. Looked up from germline, CDR1 is SGHNT and CDR2 is YENEEA. The CDR3 spells CASSLDSYEQFF. The CDR3 coding sequence is TGTGCCAGCAGCTTAGATAGTTATGAGCAGTTCTTC.